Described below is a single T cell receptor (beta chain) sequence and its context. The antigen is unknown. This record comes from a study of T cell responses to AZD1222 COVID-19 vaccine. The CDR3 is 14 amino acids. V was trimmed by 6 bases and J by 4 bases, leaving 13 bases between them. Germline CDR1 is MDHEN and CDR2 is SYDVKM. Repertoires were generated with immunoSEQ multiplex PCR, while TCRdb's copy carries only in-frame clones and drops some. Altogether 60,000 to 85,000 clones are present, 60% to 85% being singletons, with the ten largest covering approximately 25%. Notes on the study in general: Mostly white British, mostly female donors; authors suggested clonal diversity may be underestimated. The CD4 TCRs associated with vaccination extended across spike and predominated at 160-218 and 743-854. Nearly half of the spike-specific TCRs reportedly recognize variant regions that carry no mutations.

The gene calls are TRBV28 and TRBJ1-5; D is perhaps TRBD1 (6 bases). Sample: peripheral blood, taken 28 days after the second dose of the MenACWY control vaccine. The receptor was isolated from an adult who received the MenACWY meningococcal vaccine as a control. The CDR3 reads CASSSTGTNQPQHF. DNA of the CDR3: TGTGCCAGCAGCTCAACAGGGACGAATCAGCCCCAGCATTTT.